This is a list of T cell receptor beta chains from one sample in a study of response to subunit inactivated influenza vaccine. TCRdb itself ran the RT-PCR reads through MiXCR, one entry per CDR3 protein. Counted here are roughly 570,000 distinct CDR3 sequences, 10% to 15% occurring once; the ten biggest clones make up less than 15%. The material sequenced was PBMCs from blood, taken roughly 6 weeks after vaccination. The source of these receptors is a man aged 50 to 59 who received an inactivated influenza vaccine. The CDR3 runs from the conserved cysteine through the conserved F or W. Each record gives: J gene, clone size, V gene, D gene, CDR3 DNA, CDR3 protein. D genes are given only for firm matches. Where a row states a size, it is once, few, many or the class of an expanded clone; other rows omit it.

J gene: TRBJ2-1
clone size: few
V gene: TRBV2
D gene: TRBD1
CDR3 DNA: TGTGCCAGTGCCCAGGGGGCGCCCGCCCATGAGCAGTTCTTC
CDR3 protein: CASAQGAPAHEQFF

J gene: TRBJ1-5
clone size: few
V gene: TRBV12-3/TRBV12-4
D gene: NA
CDR3 DNA: TGTGCCAGCAGTTCATGGGCAGGACAGCCCCAGCATTTT
CDR3 protein: CASSSWAGQPQHF

J gene: TRBJ2-1
clone size: NA
V gene: TRBV6-2/TRBV6-3
D gene: NA
CDR3 DNA: TGTGCCAGCAGTCAAACCGGGACTTTCTACAATGAGCAGTTCTTC
CDR3 protein: CASSQTGTFYNEQFF

J gene: TRBJ2-3
clone size: few
V gene: TRBV20-1
D gene: TRBD2
CDR3 DNA: TGCAGTGCTAGTGATGCGGGAGGAATAGATACGCAGTATTTT
CDR3 protein: CSASDAGGIDTQYF

J gene: TRBJ2-7
clone size: NA
V gene: TRBV20-1
D gene: NA
CDR3 DNA: TGCAGTGTTCCTCATTGGGCGGGGACCTACGAGCAGTACTTC
CDR3 protein: CSVPHWAGTYEQYF

J gene: TRBJ2-1
clone size: few
V gene: TRBV29-1
D gene: TRBD2
CDR3 DNA: TGCAGCGTCGTGCCGACTAGCGGGAGAGGTAATGAGCAGTTCTTC
CDR3 protein: CSVVPTSGRGNEQFF

J gene: TRBJ2-1
clone size: many
V gene: TRBV12-3/TRBV12-4
D gene: NA
CDR3 DNA: TGTGCCAGCAGTTTGAGTTGGCCCGTAGACTCGCCGCGAGAGTTCTTC
CDR3 protein: CASSLSWPVDSPREFF

J gene: TRBJ1-4
clone size: NA
V gene: TRBV20-1
D gene: NA
CDR3 DNA: TGCAGTGCAGCGTTTCCTGCTGCTAATGAAAAACTGTTTTTT
CDR3 protein: CSAAFPAANEKLFF

J gene: TRBJ2-3
clone size: many
V gene: TRBV20-1
D gene: NA
CDR3 DNA: TGCAGTGCCCGGGTTACTAGCACAGATACGCAGTATTTT
CDR3 protein: CSARVTSTDTQYF

J gene: TRBJ2-7
clone size: NA
V gene: TRBV18
D gene: TRBD1
CDR3 DNA: TGTGCCAGCTCACTAGCACCGGGACAGGGCGAGCAGTACTTC
CDR3 protein: CASSLAPGQGEQYF

J gene: TRBJ2-5
clone size: NA
V gene: TRBV6-5
D gene: NA
CDR3 DNA: TGTGCCAGCAGTTACGCCGGGGACGTAGAGACCCAGTACTTC
CDR3 protein: CASSYAGDVETQYF

J gene: TRBJ2-1
clone size: NA
V gene: TRBV5-1
D gene: TRBD2
CDR3 DNA: TGCGCCAGCAGCCCGGAGGGACTAGCGGGAGTTGAGCAGTTCTTC
CDR3 protein: CASSPEGLAGVEQFF

J gene: TRBJ1-6
clone size: few
V gene: TRBV9
D gene: NA
CDR3 DNA: TGTGCCAGCACCCAAGGGAGCTCCTATAATTCACCCCTCCACTTT
CDR3 protein: CASTQGSSYNSPLHF

J gene: TRBJ1-1
clone size: few
V gene: TRBV6-1
D gene: NA
CDR3 DNA: TGTGCCAGCAGTGACAGGGTGCCCTTGAACACTGAAGCTTTCTTT
CDR3 protein: CASSDRVPLNTEAFF

J gene: TRBJ1-5
clone size: few
V gene: TRBV20-1
D gene: NA
CDR3 DNA: TGCAGTGCTATCTCGACAGTTAATCAGCCCCAGCATTTT
CDR3 protein: CSAISTVNQPQHF

J gene: TRBJ2-1
clone size: few
V gene: TRBV18
D gene: NA
CDR3 DNA: TGTGCCAGCTCACCACCGGTCTCACAGAGAAATGAGCAGTTCTTC
CDR3 protein: CASSPPVSQRNEQFF

J gene: TRBJ1-5
clone size: few
V gene: TRBV10-3
D gene: NA
CDR3 DNA: TGTGCCATCAGTGAGTCTCAGAACCAGCCCCAGCATTTT
CDR3 protein: CAISESQNQPQHF

J gene: TRBJ2-5
clone size: NA
V gene: TRBV4-2
D gene: NA
CDR3 DNA: TGTGCCAGCAGCCAAGCTGGATCACCCGCGGATACCCAGTACTTC
CDR3 protein: CASSQAGSPADTQYF

J gene: TRBJ2-7
clone size: many
V gene: TRBV29-1
D gene: TRBD1
CDR3 DNA: TGCAGCGTCGGGACAGGGTCCTACGAGCAGTACTTC
CDR3 protein: CSVGTGSYEQYF

J gene: TRBJ2-3
clone size: few
V gene: TRBV5-1
D gene: TRBD2
CDR3 DNA: TGCGCCAGCAGCACCGGGACTAGCGGGGGAGATACGCAGTATTTT
CDR3 protein: CASSTGTSGGDTQYF

J gene: TRBJ1-2
clone size: many
V gene: TRBV27
D gene: TRBD1
CDR3 DNA: TGTGCCAGCAGTCCTGCGACAGGGGGATCGTATGGCTACACCTTC
CDR3 protein: CASSPATGGSYGYTF

J gene: TRBJ1-6
clone size: NA
V gene: TRBV7-2
D gene: TRBD1
CDR3 DNA: TGTGCCAGCAGCTTCAGGGGGCGAGATTCACCCCTCCACTTT
CDR3 protein: CASSFRGRDSPLHF

J gene: TRBJ2-3
clone size: NA
V gene: TRBV3-1
D gene: NA
CDR3 DNA: TGTGCCAGCAGCCAAGCGGTTGGAGATACGCAGTATTTT
CDR3 protein: CASSQAVGDTQYF

J gene: TRBJ1-6
clone size: many
V gene: TRBV12-3/TRBV12-4
D gene: NA
CDR3 DNA: TGTGCCAGCAGGACGCCAGGGGTCCCAAATTCACCCCTCCACTTT
CDR3 protein: CASRTPGVPNSPLHF

J gene: TRBJ2-1
clone size: NA
V gene: TRBV24-1
D gene: TRBD2
CDR3 DNA: TGTGCCACCAGTGATTTAGGGACTAGCGGGGGGGGCAATGAGCAGTTCTTC
CDR3 protein: CATSDLGTSGGGNEQFF

J gene: TRBJ2-1
clone size: few
V gene: TRBV4-2
D gene: NA
CDR3 DNA: TGTGCCAGCAGCCAAGACCCCTCGAGCTCCTACAATGAGCAGTTCTTC
CDR3 protein: CASSQDPSSSYNEQFF

J gene: TRBJ2-7
clone size: many
V gene: TRBV7-9
D gene: NA
CDR3 DNA: TGTGCCACCTCAAAGGGGGGGCACTACGAGCAGTACTTC
CDR3 protein: CATSKGGHYEQYF

J gene: TRBJ2-7
clone size: few
V gene: TRBV7-2
D gene: NA
CDR3 DNA: TGTGCCAGCAGCGCTCCCGACAGAGACGAGCAGTACTTC
CDR3 protein: CASSAPDRDEQYF

J gene: TRBJ2-1
clone size: few
V gene: TRBV4-2
D gene: TRBD2
CDR3 DNA: TGTGCCAGCAGCCAAGAGGTCCTAGCGGGGGGGAATGAGCAGTTCTTC
CDR3 protein: CASSQEVLAGGNEQFF

J gene: TRBJ2-1
clone size: NA
V gene: TRBV6-2/TRBV6-3
D gene: TRBD2
CDR3 DNA: TGTGCCAGCAGTGCGACTAGCGGGAGGGCCACCCGGGACAATGAGCAGTTCTTC
CDR3 protein: CASSATSGRATRDNEQFF

J gene: TRBJ1-2
clone size: many
V gene: TRBV20-1
D gene: NA
CDR3 DNA: TGCAGTGCTAGACCCCCGACAGTTAACTATGGCTACACCTTC
CDR3 protein: CSARPPTVNYGYTF

J gene: TRBJ2-5
clone size: few
V gene: TRBV5-1
D gene: NA
CDR3 DNA: TGCGCCAGCAGCCCGGGACACGGAGAGACCCAGTACTTC
CDR3 protein: CASSPGHGETQYF

J gene: TRBJ1-2
clone size: many
V gene: TRBV12-3/TRBV12-4
D gene: NA
CDR3 DNA: TGTGCCAGCAGCCTGGCCAGGGACTATGGCTACACCTTC
CDR3 protein: CASSLARDYGYTF

J gene: TRBJ1-2
clone size: many
V gene: TRBV12-3/TRBV12-4
D gene: NA
CDR3 DNA: TGTGCCAGCAGTCACACGAGGGGACCGACGGGCTACACCTTC
CDR3 protein: CASSHTRGPTGYTF

J gene: TRBJ1-1
clone size: few
V gene: TRBV19
D gene: NA
CDR3 DNA: TGTGCCAGTAGTACTCAGAGGAACACTGAAGCTTTCTTT
CDR3 protein: CASSTQRNTEAFF

J gene: TRBJ2-7
clone size: NA
V gene: TRBV7-2
D gene: NA
CDR3 DNA: TGTGCCAGCACCCGGGGGCAGGCCTACGAGCAGTACTTC
CDR3 protein: CASTRGQAYEQYF

J gene: TRBJ1-5
clone size: NA
V gene: TRBV5-6
D gene: NA
CDR3 DNA: TGTGCCAGCAGCTTGGGGACAGTAGATCAGCCCCAGCATTTT
CDR3 protein: CASSLGTVDQPQHF